Shown below are 8 T cell receptor beta chains from a single sample sequenced in a study of shared clonotypes between healthy human individuals (dated by TCRdb to the early 2020s). Libraries were prepared through the immunoSEQ multiplex PCR assay. TCRdb provides this immuneACCESS table in a form limited to in-frame rearrangements. Some clones are lacking; in checked studies, under half of them reflect an unresolved V gene, and why the rest are absent is not known. This sample gives some 580,000 clones in total; more than 95% of them show up just once. The ten largest clones represent 0.25% to 0.35% of the sample. CD8 naive samples consisted of CD45RO-negative cells that were positively selected for CCR7, yielding a CD45RA+CCR7+ population without TemRA cells. Sequencing was done on a sample of naive CD8+ T cells sorted from blood. Sample cell subset or site, as interpreted from the label and publication: CD45RA+CCR7+. The receptor set was obtained from a man aged 25-45 years in good health.

V is TRBV30 and J is TRBJ2-7; D is undetermined. The germline CDR1 and CDR2 sequences are GTSNPN and SVGIG (reference sequence). CDR3 size: 11 residues. Trimming removed 3 bases at V and 6 bases at J, with 9 bases between. CDR3 coding DNA: TGTGCCTGGAGCGATCTCGTCGAGCAGTACTTC. The encoded protein is CAWSDLVEQYF. Looking up the rest from reference TRBV30 and TRBJ2-7 gives the full variable domain: SQTIHQWPATLVQPVGSPLSLECTVEGTSNPNLYWYRQAAGRGLQLLFYSVGIGQISSEVPQNLSASRPQDRQFILSSKKLLLSDSGFYLCAWSDLVEQYFGPGTRLTVT.

This clone was counted only a few times. The chain combines TRBV27 with TRBJ1-2, with D uncertain. The CDR3 is made up of 12 amino acids. Trimming removed 5 bases at V and 4 bases at J, with 8 bases between. Germline V gives CDR1 MNHEY, CDR2 SMNVEV (reference sequence). CDR3 nucleotides: TGTGCCAGCAGTGGACGGTCCTATGGCTACACCTTC. Protein sequence: CASSGRSYGYTF.

V usage is TRBV18 and J usage is TRBJ1-5, with 7 bases lining up with TRBD1. The CDR3 consists of 13 residues. The germline gives CDR1 KGHSH, CDR2 LQKENI. The V segment lost 3 bases and the J segment 7 bases; nucleotides outside the gene matches: 3. The CDR3 DNA sequence: TGTGCCAGCTCACCGACGACAGGGCAGCCCCAGCATTTT. Its protein product is CASSPTTGQPQHF.

The chain uses TRBV18 and TRBJ1-2; TRBD1 agrees at 8 bases. After removal of 2 bases from V and 4 bases from J, the junction contained 9 bases not matched to a gene. The germline gives CDR1 KGHSH, CDR2 LQKENI. The CDR3 has 16 amino acids. CDR3: CASSPETGEEGYGYTF. Written as DNA, the CDR3 is TGTGCCAGCTCACCAGAGACAGGGGAGGAAGGCTATGGCTACACCTTC. The full variable domain, rest sourced from reference TRBV18 and TRBJ1-2, is NAGVMQNPRHLVRRRGQEARLRCSPMKGHSHVYWYRQLPEEGLKFMVYLQKENIIDESGMPKERFSAEFPKEGPSILRIQQVVRGDSAAYFCASSPETGEEGYGYTFGSGTRLTVV.

This clone was observed a single time. V gene TRBV25-1 combines with J gene TRBJ2-7, with D possibly TRBD2 on 6 matching bases. This CDR3 is 15 amino acids long. The germline gives CDR1 MGHDK, CDR2 SYGVNS. The V gene lost 3 bases and the J gene lost 4 bases, with 16 bases spanning the gap. In DNA form, the CDR3 reads TGTGCCAGCAGTGAGGGAGGAGGGCCATATTACGAGCAGTACTTC. Translated: CASSEGGGPYYEQYF.

The chain employs TRBV13 and TRBJ2-3; D is unclear. The CDR3 is 12 amino acids. Trimming shortened V by 1 base and J by 6 bases, and 5 bases separated the two germline ends. Germline V lookup: CDR1 PRHDT, CDR2 FYEKMQ (reference sequence). The CDR3 nucleotides read TGTGCCAGCAGCTTAGCTGGGGATACGCAGTATTTT. It encodes CASSLAGDTQYF.

This sequence joins TRBV27 and TRBJ2-1; 9 nucleotides agree with TRBD1. J lost 7 bases, V lost 4 bases, and 2 bases had no gene match. Germline V gene lookup returns CDR1 MNHEY and CDR2 SMNVEV (reference sequence). This CDR3 region has 13 residues. The CDR3 loop reads CASSWDRVNEQFF. CDR3 nucleotides: TGTGCCAGCAGTTGGGACAGGGTAAATGAGCAGTTCTTC.

V and J are TRBV13 and TRBJ2-7; weak D call: TRBD2 (6 bases). The V end lost 0 bases, the J end lost 7 bases, and 16 bases lay between the germline ends. CDR3 length: 15 amino acids. Looked up from germline, CDR1 is PRHDT and CDR2 is FYEKMQ (reference sequence). CDR3 DNA sequence: TGTGCCAGCAGCTTAGGCTCCGGGGGACCGGGGGAGCAGTACTTC. It yields the protein CASSLGSGGPGEQYF.